The text below deals with one TCR beta chain. The antigen it recognizes is unknown. Per-nucleotide qualities are absent, and no much larger clonotype sits a single base away. The source of the sample is a study of T cell responses to AZD1222 COVID-19 vaccine (dated by TCRdb to about 2021). For the wider study: Because spike-specific TCR depth and breadth did not differ between the two schedules, AZD1222 recipients who got a second dose at roughly 4 weeks were pooled with those who got a second dose at roughly 12 weeks. TCR sequencing was performed for about 250 trial participants, of whom some 200 were given two doses of AZD1222 and 26 were given two doses of MenACWY control vaccine. Enrollment into the trials was organized by age into subgroups of 18-55, 56-69 and 70-plus years, and those subgroups contained about 150, 27 and 61 TCR-sequenced participants, respectively. What the study reported, not specific to this receptor: The whole spike protein was spanned by vaccine-associated CD4 TCRs, and dominant responses were seen in regions 160-218 and 743-854. No day 14 peak-response samples were available, so repertoires were characterized only after the peak T cell response. Most participants were white British and females outnumbered males, and the authors suggested that clonal diversity may have been underestimated. Reportedly, almost half of the unique spike-specific TCRs recognized epitopes lying outside the regions that are mutated in the B.1.351 and B.1.1.7 variants. Conclusions about previously exposed vaccinees are limited because only a handful of AZD1222 recipients were SARS-CoV-2 seropositive at baseline. Spike-specific TCR breadth and depth rose significantly after two AZD1222 doses compared with day 0 and with MenACWY recipients. In the small 56-69-year group, the increase in depth fell short of significance, most likely because of low power.

The CDR3 regions of human TCRbeta chains were subjected to immunosequencing. Processing in the source paper ran as follows. TCRs in the repertoires were compared against a reference library of SARS-CoV-2-specific TCRs that had been generated with the MIRA antigen-specificity platform. Breadth was defined as the fraction of unique TCRs that were SARS-CoV-2-associated, and depth was defined as the fraction of total T cells that were SARS-CoV-2-associated. Each spike-specific TCR was assigned to its reactive spike region and to a CD4 or CD8 class using the MIRA data. Log10-transformed breadth and depth values were compared by one-way ANOVA with Sidak's multiple comparisons tests. In TCRdb, the immuneACCESS table is reduced to in-frame sequences with V and J assigned. These tables do not hold every clone; where another copy was compared, an unresolved V gene accounts for under half, and the others remain unexplained. The V and J calls and clone size were taken over from that table, and D and trimming were inferred from the DNA. For this sample there are around 80,000 clones; about 82% appear just once. Of the sample, about 8.7% is held by the ten largest clones.

The germline V gene provides CDR1 SGHVS and CDR2 FQNEAQ. The CDR3 goes from the cysteine to the phenylalanine over 14 residues. Only the CDR3 DNA stays, 42 bases, in frame from base 1. The germline ends are 15 bases apart after V is trimmed by 2 bases and J by 7 bases. This specimen's time point label, per the study, means: baseline before first vaccination. Samples from vaccinated people were obtained from the UK trials COV001 and COV002, which included a single-blind randomized controlled phase 2/3 trial of AZD1222 (ChAdOx1 nCoV-19) in healthy adults. For TCRbeta chain sequencing, PBMC samples were collected from trial participants at day 0 and at day 28 after the second dose.

The clonotype was recovered from an adult in good health. This sample comprised peripheral blood, obtained on day 0 of AZD1222 vaccination. The chain joins TRBV7-8 to TRBJ2-7, and possibly TRBD2, on 5 matching bases. The nucleotide sequence reads as follows: TGTGCCAGCAGCTTATCCTTGGCCTCGGGGGAGCAGTACTTC. Translated, it gives CASSLSLASGEQYF.